This T cell receptor (beta chain) stems from a study of blood T cell repertoires in COVID-19. As handled by the study authors: By means of reference gene primer amplification, nucleated cell counts were estimated. Clones were sequenced by immunoSEQ multiplex PCR, and TCRdb holds only the in-frame ones, with some missing. V, J and clone size derive from that table, while D and trimming were established from the DNA sequence. The sample has approximately 9,700 clones, 80% to 90% seen once; the top ten hold approximately 6%. This clone came up once. The sample taken for sequencing was peripheral blood. This sequence originates from a human donor in a cohort sampled during active COVID-19.

For the CDR3, the DNA is TGTGCCAGCAGCCAAGGAACTAAAGAGACCCAGTACTTC. This gives the protein CASSQGTKETQYF. This chain connects TRBV3-1 (or the pseudogene TRBV3-2) to TRBJ2-5; D ambiguous. V lost 1 base to trimming and J lost 3 bases, with 6 bases between them. CDR1 LGHDT and CDR2 YNNKEL come from the germline V gene (reference sequence). CDR3 size: 13 residues.